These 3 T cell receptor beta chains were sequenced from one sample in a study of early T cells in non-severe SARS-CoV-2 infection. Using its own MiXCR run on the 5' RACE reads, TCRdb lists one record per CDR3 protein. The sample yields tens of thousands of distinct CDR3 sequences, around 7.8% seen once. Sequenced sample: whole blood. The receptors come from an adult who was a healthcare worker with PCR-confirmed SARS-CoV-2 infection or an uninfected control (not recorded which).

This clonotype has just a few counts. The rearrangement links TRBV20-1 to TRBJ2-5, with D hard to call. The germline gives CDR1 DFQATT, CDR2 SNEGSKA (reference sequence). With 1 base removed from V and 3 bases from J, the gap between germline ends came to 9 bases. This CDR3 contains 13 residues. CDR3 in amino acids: CSARGAVKETQYF. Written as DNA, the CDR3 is TGCAGTGCTAGAGGAGCAGTCAAAGAGACCCAGTACTTC.

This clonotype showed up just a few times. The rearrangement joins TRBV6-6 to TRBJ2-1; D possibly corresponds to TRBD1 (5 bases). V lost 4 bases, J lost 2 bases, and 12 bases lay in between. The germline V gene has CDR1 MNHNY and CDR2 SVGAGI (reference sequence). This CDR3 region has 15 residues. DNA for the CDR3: TGTGCCAGCAGTTTAGACAGTGCAGCCTACAATGAGCAGTTCTTC. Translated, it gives CASSLDSAAYNEQFF.

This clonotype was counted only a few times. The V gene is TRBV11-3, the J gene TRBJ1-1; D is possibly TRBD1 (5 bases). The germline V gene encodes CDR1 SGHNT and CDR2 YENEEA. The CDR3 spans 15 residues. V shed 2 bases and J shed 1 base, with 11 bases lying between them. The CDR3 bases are TGTGCCAGCAGCTTAAGAGGGGATCGGAACACTGAAGCTTTCTTT. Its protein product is CASSLRGDRNTEAFF. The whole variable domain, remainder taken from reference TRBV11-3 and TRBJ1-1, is EAGVVQSPRYKIIEKKQPVAFWCNPISGHNTLYWYLQNLGQGPELLIRYENEEAVDDSQLPKDRFSAERLKGVDSTLKIQPAELGDSAVYLCASSLRGDRNTEAFFGQGTRLTVV.